This TCR beta chain comes out of a study of cytomegalovirus exposure and HLA in healthy donors. Study summary: Later, an analysis reported that the 130 or so validation repertoires had used the same platform as the roughly 700 first-cohort repertoires.

Measured with immunoSEQ multiplex PCR; TCRdb has only the in-frame clones, and not every one. The sample contains 150,000 or so clones, 86% of which appear only once. Donors were drawn from the approximately 120-subject validation cohort, separate from the approximately 680-subject first cohort. Study outcomes and limitations: Some public TCRs appeared in many individuals, while most sequences were rare. It was approximately 150 TCR beta chains that were listed as cytomegalovirus-associated.

Comment on this clone: Its matching antigen is unknown.

CDR3 length: 14 residues. Looked up from germline, CDR1 is SGHNT and CDR2 is YYREEE (reference sequence). V gave up 4 bases and J gave up 3 bases, with 13 bases separating them. The rearrangement joins TRBV5-4 to TRBJ1-1; D is undetermined. The sequencing input was PBMCs. The sequence was obtained from a man aged 18-30 years in good health and CMV-seropositive. In DNA form, the CDR3 reads TGTGCCAGCAGCATCCGGGGTTGGGACACTGAAGCTTTCTTT. It yields the protein CASSIRGWDTEAFF.